Listed below are T cell receptor beta chains from one sample, sequenced in a study of Ad26.COV2.S vaccination and SARS-CoV-2 variants. Clones were sequenced by immunoSEQ multiplex PCR, and TCRdb holds only the in-frame ones, with some missing. Of about 320,000 clones in the sample, around 81% were seen once. This specimen consisted of peripheral blood, obtained in a trial of Ad26.COV2.S vaccine versus placebo. The receptors were gathered from a person aged 18 to 59 who received the Ad26.COV2.S COVID-19 vaccine or a placebo. Each CDR3 is given with its conserved first and last residue. D genes are given only for firm matches. Only some rows state a clone size, as once, few, many or a class for expanded clones.

TRBJ2-5	TRBD1	NA	17	TRBV28	TGTGCCAGCAGTTTGAGGGACAGGGGGGTGGTGAGAGAGACCCAGTACTTC	CASSLRDRGVVRETQYF
TRBJ2-3	TRBD2	NA	15	TRBV28	TGTGCCAGCAGTTTTGCCAGCGGGGGGTTAGATACGCAGTATTTT	CASSFASGGLDTQYF
TRBJ1-2	NA	NA	15	TRBV2	TGTGCCAGCAGTGAAGGGGGACGGACTAACTATGGCTACACCTTC	CASSEGGRTNYGYTF
TRBJ1-1	TRBD1	few	12	TRBV3-1/TRBV3-2	TGTGCCAGCAGCCATCAGGGGGTTGGAGCTTTCTTT	CASSHQGVGAFF
TRBJ2-3	TRBD2	NA	16	TRBV27	TGTGCCAGCAGTTTATCGACGGGGGGGCCAGCAGATACGCAGTATTTT	CASSLSTGGPADTQYF
TRBJ1-1	NA	NA	15	TRBV5-4	TGTGCCAGCAGCTTTCGCGTCGGGGGAAACACTGAAGCTTTCTTT	CASSFRVGGNTEAFF
TRBJ1-1	NA	NA	14	TRBV5-1	TGCGCCAGCAGCTTGCAACAGGGTAACACTGAAGCTTTCTTT	CASSLQQGNTEAFF
TRBJ1-2	NA	NA	17	TRBV9	TGTGCCAGCAGCGGGGGGAACAACTTCATCTCTAACTATGGCTACACCTTC	CASSGGNNFISNYGYTF
TRBJ2-7	NA	NA	12	TRBV2	TGTGCCAGCAGGCGGGTGGGGGACGAGCAGTACTTC	CASRRVGDEQYF
TRBJ2-5	NA	NA	14	TRBV15	TGTGCCACCAGCAGAGCAGGGACGCAAGAGACCCAGTACTTC	CATSRAGTQETQYF
TRBJ2-1	TRBD1	NA	16	TRBV5-1	TGCGCCAGCAGCCTTATGGACAGGGAGCTTTACAATGAGCAGTTCTTC	CASSLMDRELYNEQFF
TRBJ1-4	NA	NA	13	TRBV7-9	TGTGCCAGCAGAAGGGGCCTTAATGAAAAACTGTTTTTT	CASRRGLNEKLFF
TRBJ1-5	NA	NA	14	TRBV11-2	TGTGCCAGCAGCTTCGGAGGGAGCGATCAGCCCCAGCATTTT	CASSFGGSDQPQHF
TRBJ1-1	NA	NA	13	TRBV6-1	TGTGCCAGCAGTGAACAAGGGGGCACTGAAGCTTTCTTT	CASSEQGGTEAFF
TRBJ1-1	NA	NA	14	TRBV5-4	TGTGCCAGCAGCTCCGGACATGTGAACACTGAAGCTTTCTTT	CASSSGHVNTEAFF
TRBJ2-1	NA	NA	12	TRBV7-9	TGTGCCAGCAGCCCGACGAAGTATGAGCAGTTCTTC	CASSPTKYEQFF
TRBJ2-1	NA	NA	15	TRBV3-1/TRBV3-2	TGTGCCAGCAGCCAATCGGCAGGGTCCTACAATGAGCAGTTCTTC	CASSQSAGSYNEQFF
TRBJ1-2	TRBD1	NA	15	TRBV10-2	TGCGCCAGCAGTGAAGACAACAGGGGGAACTATGGCTACACCTTC	CASSEDNRGNYGYTF
TRBJ2-5	NA	once	15	TRBV3-1/TRBV3-2	TGTGCCAGCAGCTTTAGAACAGGATTACAAGAGACCCAGTACTTC	CASSFRTGLQETQYF
TRBJ1-5	TRBD1	few	15	TRBV7-6	TGTGCCAGCAGCTCCTCCGACAGGGGTTGGCAGCCCCAGCATTTT	CASSSSDRGWQPQHF
TRBJ1-1	NA	few	16	TRBV4-1	TGCGCCAGCAGCCCTCGGGGAGGGGGAATGAACACTGAAGCTTTCTTT	CASSPRGGGMNTEAFF
TRBJ2-3	NA	NA	15	TRBV7-3	TGTGCCAGCAGCACGAGGGGGGTGAGCACAGATACGCAGTATTTT	CASSTRGVSTDTQYF
TRBJ1-2	NA	NA	13	TRBV19	TGTGCCAGTAGTATTAGACGGGGCGATGGCTACACCTTC	CASSIRRGDGYTF
TRBJ1-4	TRBD1	NA	15	TRBV10-1	TGCGCCAGCAGTGACCGGACAGGCTTGAATGAAAAACTGTTTTTT	CASSDRTGLNEKLFF
TRBJ2-7	TRBD1	NA	15	TRBV2	TGTGCCAGCAGTGACCCAGGGGGCTCTGAATACGAGCAGTACTTC	CASSDPGGSEYEQYF
TRBJ1-5	TRBD1	NA	15	TRBV25-1	TGTGCCAGCAGTGATGGGGGACAGATCAATCAGCCCCAGCATTTT	CASSDGGQINQPQHF
TRBJ1-2	NA	NA	14	TRBV7-2	TGTGCCAGCAGCTTAGATAGGCGTAGCTATGGCTACACCTTC	CASSLDRRSYGYTF
TRBJ2-1	NA	NA	13	TRBV9	TGTGCCAGCAATGCAGGGTTTGGTTCTGAGCAGTTCTTC	CASNAGFGSEQFF
TRBJ1-2	NA	NA	13	TRBV6-6	TGTGCCAGCAGTTACGGCAGAACTTATGGCTACACCTTC	CASSYGRTYGYTF
TRBJ2-1	TRBD2	NA	16	TRBV5-1	TGCGCCAGCAGCTTGAGCGGGGGGATCACCTACAATGAGCAGTTCTTC	CASSLSGGITYNEQFF
TRBJ2-2	NA	NA	13	TRBV5-1	TGCGCCAGCAGCTTGAGTACGGCCGGGGAGCTGTTTTTT	CASSLSTAGELFF
TRBJ2-7	NA	NA	15	TRBV6-5	TGTGCCAGCAGGTGGGCAGGGGGGAGCTCCTACGAGCAGTACTTC	CASRWAGGSSYEQYF
TRBJ1-5	NA	NA	18	TRBV2	TGTGCCAGCAGTGGGCGAACAGGCGGGGTAAGAAGCAATCAGCCCCAGCATTTT	CASSGRTGGVRSNQPQHF
TRBJ2-3	TRBD2	NA	17	TRBV7-9	TGTGCCAGCAGCTTAGGGACTAGCGGGGGCCACACAGATACGCAGTATTTT	CASSLGTSGGHTDTQYF
TRBJ2-5	TRBD2	few	15	TRBV2	TGTGCCAGCAGTGAAATACCGGGACTAGAGGCGACCCAGTACTTC	CASSEIPGLEATQYF
TRBJ2-2	NA	once	15	TRBV5-1	TGCGCCAGCAGCTTTCAGGGCCGGAACACCGGGGAGCTGTTTTTT	CASSFQGRNTGELFF
TRBJ2-1	NA	NA	14	TRBV4-2	TGTGCCAGCAGGGAAGGGGTTCTTGGCAATGAGCAGTTCTTC	CASREGVLGNEQFF
TRBJ2-7	TRBD1	NA	15	TRBV5-6	TGTGCCAGCAGCCCTCTCACCGGGACAGAAGACGAGCAGTACTTC	CASSPLTGTEDEQYF
TRBJ2-3	TRBD2	NA	14	TRBV5-4	TGTGCCAGCAGCCCTGGTCTAGCGGGGAATACGCAGTATTTT	CASSPGLAGNTQYF
TRBJ1-5	NA	NA	16	TRBV6-2/TRBV6-3	TGTGCCAGCAGTTACCACAGGCCCCTGAACAATCAGCCCCAGCATTTT	CASSYHRPLNNQPQHF
TRBJ2-3	NA	NA	15	TRBV4-2	TGTGCCAGCAGCCAAGGGGCCCCAGCCCCAGATACGCAGTATTTT	CASSQGAPAPDTQYF
TRBJ1-2	NA	NA	12	TRBV19	TGTGCCACCGGGGACGGTCTCTATGGCTACACCTTC	CATGDGLYGYTF